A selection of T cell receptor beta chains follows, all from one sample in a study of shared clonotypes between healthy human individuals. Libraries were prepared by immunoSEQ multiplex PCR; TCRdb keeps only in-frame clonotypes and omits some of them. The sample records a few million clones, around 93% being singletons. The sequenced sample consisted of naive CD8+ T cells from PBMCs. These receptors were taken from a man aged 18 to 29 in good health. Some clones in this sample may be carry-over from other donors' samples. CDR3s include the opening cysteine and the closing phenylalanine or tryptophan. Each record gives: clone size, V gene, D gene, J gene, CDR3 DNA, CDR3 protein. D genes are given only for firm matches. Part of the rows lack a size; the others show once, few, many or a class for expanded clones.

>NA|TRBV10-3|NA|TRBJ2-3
TGTGCCATCAGTGAGTGGGAAAGGACAGATACGCAGTATTTT
CAISEWERTDTQYF
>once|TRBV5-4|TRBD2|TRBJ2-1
TGTGCCAGCAGCGAACCGGGACTAGCGGATTACAATGAGCAGTTCTTC
CASSEPGLADYNEQFF
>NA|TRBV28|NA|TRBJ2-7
TGTGCCAGCACCTTAGAAACCTTCTCTGAGCAGTACTTC
CASTLETFSEQYF
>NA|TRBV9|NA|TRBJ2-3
TGTGCCAGCAGCGTAGGGTCAACGGTACTCAGCACAGATACGCAGTATTTT
CASSVGSTVLSTDTQYF
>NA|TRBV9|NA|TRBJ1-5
TGTGCCAGCAGCGTAGGGGGGGCGTATCAGCCCCAGCATTTT
CASSVGGAYQPQHF
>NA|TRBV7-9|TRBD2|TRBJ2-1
TGTGCCAGCAGCCTAACCCCCGTACTAGCGGGAGCCTACAATGAGCAGTTCTTC
CASSLTPVLAGAYNEQFF
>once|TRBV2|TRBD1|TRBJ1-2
TGTGCCAGCAGATTTACAGGGGGCGCCTATGGCTACACCTTC
CASRFTGGAYGYTF
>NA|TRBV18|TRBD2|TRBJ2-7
TGTGCCAGCTCACCCAGCATCGGGACTAGTTACGAGCAGTACTTC
CASSPSIGTSYEQYF
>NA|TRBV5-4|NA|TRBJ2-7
TGTGCCAGCAGCCCCCGGGACAACTACGAGCAGTACTTC
CASSPRDNYEQYF
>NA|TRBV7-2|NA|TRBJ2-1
TGTGCCAGCAGCTCGCTGGGCAATGAGCAGTTCTTC
CASSSLGNEQFF
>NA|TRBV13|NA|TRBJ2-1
TGTGCCAGCAGCCAACGCGGGGTCGCCCGGGGGCGCCGATTCTTC
CASSQRGVARGRRFF
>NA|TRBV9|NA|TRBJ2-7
TGTGCCAGCAGCGCCTCCGGGTCTTACGAGCAGTACTTC
CASSASGSYEQYF